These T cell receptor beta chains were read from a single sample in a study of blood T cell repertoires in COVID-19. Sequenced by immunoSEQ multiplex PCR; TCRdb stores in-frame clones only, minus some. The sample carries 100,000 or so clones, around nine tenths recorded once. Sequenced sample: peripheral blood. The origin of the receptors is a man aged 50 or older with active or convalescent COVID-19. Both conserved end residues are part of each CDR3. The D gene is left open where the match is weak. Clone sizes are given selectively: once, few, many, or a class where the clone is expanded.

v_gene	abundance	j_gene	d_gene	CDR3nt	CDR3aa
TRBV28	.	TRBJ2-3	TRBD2	TGTGCCAGCAGTTCCGGGGGGGCCAAAGGCACAGATACGCAGTATTTT	CASSSGGAKGTDTQYF
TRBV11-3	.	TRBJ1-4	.	TGTGCCAGCAGCTTAGGTGGCGGGGAGGGAAAACTGTTTTTT	CASSLGGGEGKLFF
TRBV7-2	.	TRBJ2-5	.	TGTGCCAGCAGCCACCCCGGACAGTTCCAAGAGACCCAGTACTTC	CASSHPGQFQETQYF
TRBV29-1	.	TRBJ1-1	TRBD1	TGCAGCACAGCGGGGGACAGGGTTCGGGCTAACACTGAAGCTTTCTTT	CSTAGDRVRANTEAFF
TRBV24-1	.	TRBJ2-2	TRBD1	TGTGCCACCAGTGATTCCACAGGGGACACCGGGGAGCTGTTTTTT	CATSDSTGDTGELFF
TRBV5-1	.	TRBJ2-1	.	TGCGCCAGCAGCTTGGAGCCTGGGGGCAACAATGAGCAGTTCTTC	CASSLEPGGNNEQFF
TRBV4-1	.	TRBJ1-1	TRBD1	TGCGCCAGCAGCCCTCTCGGTGGGGGACAGGCAGTTGAAGCTTTCTTT	CASSPLGGGQAVEAFF
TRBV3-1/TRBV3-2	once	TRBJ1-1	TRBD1	TGTGCCAGCAGCTATGGACAGGAGGTCGCTGAAGCTTTCTTT	CASSYGQEVAEAFF
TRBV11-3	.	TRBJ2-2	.	TGTGCCAGCAGCTCTACAGAGAACACCGGGGAGCTGTTTTTT	CASSSTENTGELFF
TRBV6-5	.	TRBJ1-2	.	TGTGCCAGCACGGCAAAACCAGGGGATGGCTACACCTTC	CASTAKPGDGYTF